This T cell receptor beta chain was sequenced in a study of a mutant IDH1 vaccine in newly diagnosed glioma. Study-wide context: Eight vaccine injections were given to patients in weeks 1, 3, 5, 7, 11, 15, 19 and 23. Treated patients, roughly 62% male and around 38% female, averaged about 40 years of age. Vaccines were begun 4-6 weeks after radiotherapy alone, or with temozolomide cycles. Study observations and caveats: Pseudoprogression looked unconnected to shifts in top peripheral T cell clonotypes.

As concerns this clone: Its antigen is currently unknown.

The CDR3 is 15 residues long. Per the germline V gene, CDR1 is MNHEY and CDR2 is SMNVEV (reference sequence). The V and J ends lost 7 bases and 0 bases respectively, with 15 bases between them. This sample's time point: week 23, last vaccination. The content of each vaccine dose was 300 ug of mutant IDH1 20-mer peptide, and topical imiquimod accompanied it. This table comes from immunoSEQ multiplex PCR, and its TCRdb copy is limited to in-frame clones, with some not included. The table lists 20,000 to 25,000 clones, approximately 78% of them singletons, with around 14% in the top ten. The chain joins TRBV27 to TRBJ1-1; D remains unclear. The origin of this receptor is a man aged 30 to 39 with glioma. This sample comprised PBMCs, obtained from a glioma patient whose treatment included an IDH1 peptide vaccine. CDR3 DNA: TGTGCCAGCACCACGGCGGGAACCCTGAACACTGAAGCTTTCTTT. It yields the protein CASTTAGTLNTEAFF.